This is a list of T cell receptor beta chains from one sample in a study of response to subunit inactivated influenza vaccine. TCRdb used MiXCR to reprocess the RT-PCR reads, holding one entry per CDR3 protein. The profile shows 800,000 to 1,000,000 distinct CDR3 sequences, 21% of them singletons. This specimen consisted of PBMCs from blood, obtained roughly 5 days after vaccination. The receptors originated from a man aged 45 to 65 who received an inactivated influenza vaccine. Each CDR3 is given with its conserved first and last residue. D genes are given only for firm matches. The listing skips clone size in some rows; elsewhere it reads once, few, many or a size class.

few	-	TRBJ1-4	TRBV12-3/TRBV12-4	TGTGCCAGCTTACAGAGTTCGAGGGCAACTAATGAAAAACTGTTTTTT	CASLQSSRATNEKLFF
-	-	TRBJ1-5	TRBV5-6	TGTGCCAGCAGCTTGGGAGGGAAGACCCAGCATTTT	CASSLGGKTQHF
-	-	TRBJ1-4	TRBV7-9	TGTGCCAGCAGCTTAGGGGCCTTCCGAGGTGAAAAACTGTTTTTT	CASSLGAFRGEKLFF
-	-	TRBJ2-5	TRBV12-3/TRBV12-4	TGTGCCAGCAGTTCAAGGGCCCCGGGGGAGACCCAGTACTTC	CASSSRAPGETQYF
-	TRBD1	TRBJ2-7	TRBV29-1	TGCAGCGCAACCCGGACAGGGGGCAACGAGCAGTACTTC	CSATRTGGNEQYF
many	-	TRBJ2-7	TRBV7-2	TGTGCCAGCAGCACCCGCGCGAGGGTAGAGCAGTACTTC	CASSTRARVEQYF
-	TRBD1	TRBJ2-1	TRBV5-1	TGCGCCAGCAGCTGGGGACAGGGCCCACATGAGCAGTTCTTC	CASSWGQGPHEQFF
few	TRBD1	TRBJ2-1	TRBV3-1	TGTGCCAGCAGCCACTCCAGGGGGCTCTTCAATGAGCAGTTCTTC	CASSHSRGLFNEQFF
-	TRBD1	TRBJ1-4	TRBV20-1	TGCAGTGCTATTGACAGGGCAAGGGGGCATGAAAAACTGTTTTTT	CSAIDRARGHEKLFF
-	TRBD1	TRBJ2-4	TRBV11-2	TGTGCCAGCAGTAATAGCAGGGGGCGCTTTAACATTCAGTACTTC	CASSNSRGRFNIQYF
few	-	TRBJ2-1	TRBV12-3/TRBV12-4	TGTGCCAGCAGTTCCCTCTCTATCAATGAGCAGTTCTTC	CASSSLSINEQFF